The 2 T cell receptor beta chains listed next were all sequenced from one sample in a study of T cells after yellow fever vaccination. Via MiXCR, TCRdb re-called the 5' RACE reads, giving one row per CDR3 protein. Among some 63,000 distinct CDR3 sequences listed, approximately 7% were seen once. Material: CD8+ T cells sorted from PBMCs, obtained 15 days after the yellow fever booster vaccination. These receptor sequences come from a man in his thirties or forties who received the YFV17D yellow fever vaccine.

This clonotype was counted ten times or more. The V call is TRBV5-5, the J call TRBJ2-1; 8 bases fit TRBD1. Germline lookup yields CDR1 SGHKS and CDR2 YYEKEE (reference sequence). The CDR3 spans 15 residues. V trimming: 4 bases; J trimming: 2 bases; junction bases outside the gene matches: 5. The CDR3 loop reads CASSRRQGTYNEQFF. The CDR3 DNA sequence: TGTGCCAGCAGCCGGAGACAGGGGACCTACAATGAGCAGTTCTTC.

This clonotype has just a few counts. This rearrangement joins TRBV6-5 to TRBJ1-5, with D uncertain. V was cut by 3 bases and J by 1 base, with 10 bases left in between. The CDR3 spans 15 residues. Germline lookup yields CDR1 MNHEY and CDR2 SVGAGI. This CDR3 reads CASSYPEASNQPQHF. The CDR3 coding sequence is TGTGCCAGCAGTTATCCCGAAGCCAGCAATCAGCCCCAGCATTTT.